Listed here is a single T cell receptor (beta chain). This clone was detected only once. Its recognized antigen is unknown. No clone much larger than this one lies a single base away; base qualities are absent. Whole blood was collected in K2EDTA tubes by collaborating institutions according to the institutions' own protocols. For TCRbeta analysis, collaborator samples were shipped as frozen whole blood, as isolated PBMCs, or as DNA extracted from either sample type. The CDR3 covers 17 residues, taking in both the cysteine and the phenylalanine. Only the CDR3 part of the read is kept: 51 bases, read in frame from the first base. Taken from the germline V gene (reference sequence), the CDR1 and CDR2 loops are MNHEY and SMNVEV. Trimming removed 0 bases from V and 1 base from J, leaving 12 bases between the germline ends. This record belongs to a study of blood T cell repertoires in COVID-19 (dated by TCRdb to the early 2020s). Notes on the research overall: Samples covering the acute and convalescent phases of COVID-19 were provided by collaborators in the United States, Italy and Spain. The material from the prospective study consisted of cDNA or gDNA derived from T cells, B-cell-depleted T cells, or PBMCs. The dataset comprised deeply sampled blood TCRbeta repertoires from subjects exposed to, actively infected with, or recovered from COVID-19. The repertoires were released in a freely available public database intended as a resource for research on the immune response to SARS-CoV-2. The samples were drawn from the first 160 participants of the ongoing ImmuneRACE study and from roughly 1,300 subjects provided by 6 global collaborators. A de-identified subject ID, COVID-19 status, age in years and sex were almost always included in the sample metadata. Where available, HLA class I and class II types were taken from metadata supplied by the sample provider and were not determined by assay-based typing.

General conclusions and limits of the study: How much clinical and demographic metadata was included differed by source and by participant, and the metadata was provided uncurated.

TCRbeta CDR3 regions were amplified from genomic DNA by means of the immunoSEQ Assay, a bias-controlled multiplex PCR. The original pipeline was this. Nucleated cell counts per sample were estimated from amplification of reference gene primers within the assay. To quantify the absolute abundance of each unique TCRbeta CDR3 rearrangement, sequence reads were collapsed and filtered. For each sample, productive Simpson clonality was calculated by taking the square root of Simpson's diversity index across productive rearrangements. Entries here come from immuneACCESS through TCRdb and include only in-frame sequences with V and J called. Some clones fail to appear in such tables; in the studies checked, an unresolved V gene covers under half of the shortfall, and the cause of the remainder is unknown. That table supplies the V and J calls and clone size; D and trimming were determined from the DNA. This sample gives fewer than 200,000 clones in total; 88% of them show up just once. Together, the top ten hold roughly 24% of the sample.

This chain is built from TRBV27 and TRBJ2-2, with the D gene not confidently named. The sample comprised peripheral blood. The TCR sequence derives from a man aged 55 to 70 with acute or convalescent COVID-19. The CDR3 reads as follows: CASSLSLRGRNTGELFF. The DNA sequence is given as TGTGCCAGCAGTTTATCCCTTCGAGGTCGGAACACCGGGGAGCTGTTTTTT.